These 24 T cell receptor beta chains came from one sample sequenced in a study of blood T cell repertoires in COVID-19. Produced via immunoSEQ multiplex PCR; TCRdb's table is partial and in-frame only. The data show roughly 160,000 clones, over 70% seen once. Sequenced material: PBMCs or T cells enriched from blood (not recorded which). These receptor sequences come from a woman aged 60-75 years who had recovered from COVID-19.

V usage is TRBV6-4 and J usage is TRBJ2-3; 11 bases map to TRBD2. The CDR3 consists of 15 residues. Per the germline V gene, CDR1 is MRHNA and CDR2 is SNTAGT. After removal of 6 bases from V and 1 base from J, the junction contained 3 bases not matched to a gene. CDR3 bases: TGTGCCAGCAGCCCGACTAGCGGGGGCACAGATACGCAGTATTTT. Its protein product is CASSPTSGGTDTQYF.

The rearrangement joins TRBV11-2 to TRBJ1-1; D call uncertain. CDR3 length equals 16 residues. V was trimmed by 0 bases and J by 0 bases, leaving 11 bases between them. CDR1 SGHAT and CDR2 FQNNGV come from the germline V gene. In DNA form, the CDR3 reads TGTGCCAGCAGCTTAGAGGCGCCTAGTTTGAACACTGAAGCTTTCTTT. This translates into CASSLEAPSLNTEAFF.

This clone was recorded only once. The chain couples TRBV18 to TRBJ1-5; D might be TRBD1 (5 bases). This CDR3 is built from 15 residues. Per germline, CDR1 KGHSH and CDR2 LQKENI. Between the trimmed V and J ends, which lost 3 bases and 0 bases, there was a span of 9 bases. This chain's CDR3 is CASSPATDSNQPQHF. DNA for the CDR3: TGTGCCAGCTCACCCGCGACAGATAGCAATCAGCCCCAGCATTTT.

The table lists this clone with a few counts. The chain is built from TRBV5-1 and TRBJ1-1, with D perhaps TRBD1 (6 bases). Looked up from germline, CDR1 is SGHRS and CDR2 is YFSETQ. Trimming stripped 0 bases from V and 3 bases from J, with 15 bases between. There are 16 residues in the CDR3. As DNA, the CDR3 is TGCGCCAGCAGCTTGGGGCGGGGGCGCGGGGACACTGAAGCTTTCTTT. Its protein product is CASSLGRGRGDTEAFF.

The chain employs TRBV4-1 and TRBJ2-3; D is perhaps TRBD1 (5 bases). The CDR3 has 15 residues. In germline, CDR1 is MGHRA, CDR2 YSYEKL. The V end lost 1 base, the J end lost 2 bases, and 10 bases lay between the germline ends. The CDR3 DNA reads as TGCGCCAGCAGCCAAGGCCGCAGGGCCACAGATACGCAGTATTTT. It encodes CASSQGRRATDTQYF.

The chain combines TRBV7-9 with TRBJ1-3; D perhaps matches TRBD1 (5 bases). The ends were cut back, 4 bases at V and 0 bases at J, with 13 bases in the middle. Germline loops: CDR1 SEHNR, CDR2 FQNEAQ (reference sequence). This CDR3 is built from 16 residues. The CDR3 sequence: CASSSRRGRSGNTIYF. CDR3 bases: TGTGCCAGCAGCTCCCGAAGGGGTCGCTCTGGAAACACCATATATTTT.

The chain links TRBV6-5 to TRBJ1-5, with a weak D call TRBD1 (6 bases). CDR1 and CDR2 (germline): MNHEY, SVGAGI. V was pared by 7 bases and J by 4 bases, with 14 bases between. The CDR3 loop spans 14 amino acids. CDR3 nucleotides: TGTGCCAGCACCAGACGCCAGGGGAATCAGCCCCAGCATTTT. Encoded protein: CASTRRQGNQPQHF.

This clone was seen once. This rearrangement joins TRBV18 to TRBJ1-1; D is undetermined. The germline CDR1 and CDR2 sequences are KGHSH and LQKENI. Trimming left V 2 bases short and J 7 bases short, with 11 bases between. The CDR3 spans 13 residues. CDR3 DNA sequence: TGTGCCAGCTCACCAATCCGCGGTAATGAAGCTTTCTTT. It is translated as CASSPIRGNEAFF.

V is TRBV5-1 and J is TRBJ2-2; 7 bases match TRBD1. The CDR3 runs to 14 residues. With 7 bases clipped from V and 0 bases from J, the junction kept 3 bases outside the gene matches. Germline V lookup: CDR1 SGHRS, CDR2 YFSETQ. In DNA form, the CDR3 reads TGCGCCAGCCGACAGGGAACGAACACCGGGGAGCTGTTTTTT. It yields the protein CASRQGTNTGELFF.

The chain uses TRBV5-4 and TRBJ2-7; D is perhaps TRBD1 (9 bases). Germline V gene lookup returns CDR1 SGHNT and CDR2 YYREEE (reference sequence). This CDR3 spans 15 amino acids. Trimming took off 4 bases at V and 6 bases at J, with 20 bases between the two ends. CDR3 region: CASSPGGDRAVEQYF. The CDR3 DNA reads TGTGCCAGCAGCCCGGGAGGGGACAGGGCTGTCGAGCAGTACTTC.

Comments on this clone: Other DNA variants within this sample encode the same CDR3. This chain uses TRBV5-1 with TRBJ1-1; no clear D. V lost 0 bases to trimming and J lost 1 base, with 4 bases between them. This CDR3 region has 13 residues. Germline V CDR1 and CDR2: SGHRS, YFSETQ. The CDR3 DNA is TGCGCCAGCAGCTTGGCCGGGAACACTGAAGCTTTCTTT. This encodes CASSLAGNTEAFF.

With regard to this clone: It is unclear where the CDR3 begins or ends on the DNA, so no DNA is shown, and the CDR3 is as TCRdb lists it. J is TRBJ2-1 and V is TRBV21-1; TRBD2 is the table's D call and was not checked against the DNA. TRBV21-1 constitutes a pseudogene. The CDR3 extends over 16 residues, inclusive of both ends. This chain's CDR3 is CASSKVGVGSYNEQFF.

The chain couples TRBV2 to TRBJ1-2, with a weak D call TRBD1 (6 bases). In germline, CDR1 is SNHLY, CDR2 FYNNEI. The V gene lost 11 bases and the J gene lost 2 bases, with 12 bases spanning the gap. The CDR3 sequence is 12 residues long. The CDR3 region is CAGGTGNYGYTF. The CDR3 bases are TGTGCCGGGGGTACAGGGAACTATGGCTACACCTTC.

Here the CDR3 reads CASSLVQGYEQYF. CDR3 nucleotide sequence: TGTGCCAGCAGCTTAGTGCAGGGCTATGAGCAGTACTTC. The V and J genes are TRBV11-3 and TRBJ2-7; weak D call: TRBD1 (5 bases). The CDR3 contains 13 residues. The germline gives CDR1 SGHNT, CDR2 YENEEA. V was cut by 1 base and J by 7 bases, with 11 bases left in between.

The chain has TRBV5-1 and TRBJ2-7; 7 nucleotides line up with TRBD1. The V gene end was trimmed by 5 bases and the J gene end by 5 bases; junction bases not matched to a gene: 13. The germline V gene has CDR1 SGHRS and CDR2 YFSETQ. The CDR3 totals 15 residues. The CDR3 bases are TGCGCCAGCAGGCCGACAGGGAAGGCTGTGGACGAGCAGTACTTC. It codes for CASRPTGKAVDEQYF.

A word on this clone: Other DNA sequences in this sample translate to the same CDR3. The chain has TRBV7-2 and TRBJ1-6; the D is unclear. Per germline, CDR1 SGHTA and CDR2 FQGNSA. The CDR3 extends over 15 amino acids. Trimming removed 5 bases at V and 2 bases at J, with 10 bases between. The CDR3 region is CASSPDRAYNSPLHF. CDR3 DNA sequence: TGTGCCAGCAGCCCAGACCGGGCCTATAATTCACCCCTCCACTTT.

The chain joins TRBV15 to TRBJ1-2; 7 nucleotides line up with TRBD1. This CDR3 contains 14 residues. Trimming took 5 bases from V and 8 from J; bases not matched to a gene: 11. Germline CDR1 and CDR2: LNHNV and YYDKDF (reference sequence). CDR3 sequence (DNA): TGTGCCACCAGCGTTATGTTAGGGGGCGACGGCTACACCTTC. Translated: CATSVMLGGDGYTF.

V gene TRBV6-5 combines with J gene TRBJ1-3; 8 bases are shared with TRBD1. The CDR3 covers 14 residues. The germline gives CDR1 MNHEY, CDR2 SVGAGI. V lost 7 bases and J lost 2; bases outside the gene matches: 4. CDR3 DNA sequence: TGTGCCAGCAAACAGGGGGTTCCTGGAAACACCATATATTTT. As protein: CASKQGVPGNTIYF.

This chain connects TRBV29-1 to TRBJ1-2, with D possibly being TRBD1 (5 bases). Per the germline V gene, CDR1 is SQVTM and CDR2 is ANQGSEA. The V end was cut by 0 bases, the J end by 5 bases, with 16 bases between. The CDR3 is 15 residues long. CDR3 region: CSVEDQEGLRYGYTF. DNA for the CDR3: TGCAGCGTTGAAGATCAGGAGGGACTACGTTATGGCTACACCTTC.

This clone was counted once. DNA of the CDR3: TGTGCCAGCAGTGATTTTGGTGGGAGGGCTAGCACAGATACGCAGTATTTT. Encoded protein: CASSDFGGRASTDTQYF. This chain uses TRBV25-1 with TRBJ2-3; 7 bases are a match to TRBD2. CDR1 is MGHDK and CDR2 is SYGVNS in the germline V gene. This CDR3 is 17 amino acids long. The ends lost 3 bases at V and 0 bases at J; junction bases unmatched: 9.

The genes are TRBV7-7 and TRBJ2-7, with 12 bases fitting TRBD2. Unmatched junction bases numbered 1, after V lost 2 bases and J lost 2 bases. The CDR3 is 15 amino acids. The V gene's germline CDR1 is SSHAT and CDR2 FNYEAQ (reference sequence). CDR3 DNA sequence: TGTGCCAGCAGCTTATCTAGCGGGGGGGCCTACGAGCAGTACTTC. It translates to CASSLSSGGAYEQYF.

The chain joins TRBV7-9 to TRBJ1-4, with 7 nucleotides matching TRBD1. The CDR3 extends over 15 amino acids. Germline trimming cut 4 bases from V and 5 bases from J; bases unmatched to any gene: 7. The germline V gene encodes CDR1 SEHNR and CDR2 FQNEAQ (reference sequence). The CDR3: CASSYNRGPNEKLFF. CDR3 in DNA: TGTGCCAGCAGCTACAACAGGGGACCCAATGAAAAACTGTTTTTT.

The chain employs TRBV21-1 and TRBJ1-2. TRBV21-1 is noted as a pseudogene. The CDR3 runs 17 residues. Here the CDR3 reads CASSTRPGPGCNYGYTF. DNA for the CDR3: TGTGCCAGCAGCACTCGTCCGGGTCCCGGTTGTAACTATGGCTACACCTTC.

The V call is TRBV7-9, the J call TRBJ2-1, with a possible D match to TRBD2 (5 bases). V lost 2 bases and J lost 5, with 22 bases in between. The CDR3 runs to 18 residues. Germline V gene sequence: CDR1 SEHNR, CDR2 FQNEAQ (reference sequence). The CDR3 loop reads CASSLYIRGKGNDNEQFF. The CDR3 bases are TGTGCCAGCAGCTTATATATCCGGGGTAAAGGGAATGACAATGAGCAGTTCTTC. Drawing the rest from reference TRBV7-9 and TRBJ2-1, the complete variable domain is DTGVSQNPRHKITKRGQNVTFRCDPISEHNRLYWYRQTLGQGPEFLTYFQNEAQLEKSRLLSDRFSAERPKGSFSTLEIQRTEQGDSAMYLCASSLYIRGKGNDNEQFFGPGTRLTVL.